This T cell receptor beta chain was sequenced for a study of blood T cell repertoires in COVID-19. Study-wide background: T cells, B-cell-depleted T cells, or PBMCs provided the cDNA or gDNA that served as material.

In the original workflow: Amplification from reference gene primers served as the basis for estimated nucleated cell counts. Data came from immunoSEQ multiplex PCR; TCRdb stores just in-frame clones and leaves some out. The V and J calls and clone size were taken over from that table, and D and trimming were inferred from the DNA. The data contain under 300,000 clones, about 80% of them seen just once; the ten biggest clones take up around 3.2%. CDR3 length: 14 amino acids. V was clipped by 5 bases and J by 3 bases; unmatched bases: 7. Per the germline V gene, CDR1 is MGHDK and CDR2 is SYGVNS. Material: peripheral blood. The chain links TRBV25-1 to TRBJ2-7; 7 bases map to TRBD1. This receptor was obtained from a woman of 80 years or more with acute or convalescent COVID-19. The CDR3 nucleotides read TGTGCCAGCAGTCAACCGGGACAGAACTACGAGCAGTACTTC. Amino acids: CASSQPGQNYEQYF.